These 7 T cell receptor beta chains were sequenced from one sample in a study of brain T cells in children with intractable seizures. Produced via immunoSEQ multiplex PCR; TCRdb's table is partial and in-frame only. The table records roughly 80,000 clones, about 93% of them present only once. The source was peripheral blood, collected at surgery. Receptors were obtained from a boy under two years old with tuberous sclerosis and intractable seizures.

The chain links TRBV6-5 to TRBJ1-5; 9 bases map to TRBD1. Germline V gene data show CDR1 as MNHEY and CDR2 as SVGAGI. The CDR3 runs to 14 residues. V dropped 6 bases and J dropped 4; count of bases not matched to a gene: 4. The CDR3 is CASSLGTGNQPQHF. The CDR3 DNA is TGTGCCAGCAGCCTCGGGACAGGGAATCAGCCCCAGCATTTT.

This clone was counted a single time. The V gene is TRBV10-2, the J gene TRBJ2-1, with TRBD2 matching 8 bases. V lost 2 bases to trimming and J lost 9 bases; unmatched junction nucleotides: 6. The CDR3 runs 14 residues. Germline V lookup: CDR1 WSHSY, CDR2 SAAADI. The CDR3 DNA sequence: TGCGCCAGCAGTGAGGCCAGCGGGGGAGTTGAGCAGTTCTTC. The encoded protein is CASSEASGGVEQFF.

The gene calls are TRBV28 and TRBJ2-7, with 10 bases aligning to TRBD1. This CDR3 has 13 residues. The J segment lost 1 base and the V segment lost 10 bases, leaving 4 bases of the junction unmatched. Looked up from germline, CDR1 is MDHEN and CDR2 is SYDVKM. The CDR3: CAIRDRGSYEQYF. CDR3 in DNA: TGTGCCATTCGGGACAGGGGATCCTACGAGCAGTACTTC. Full variable domain (outside the CDR3, taken from reference TRBV28 and TRBJ2-7): DVKVTQSSRYLVKRTGEKVFLECVQDMDHENMFWYRQDPGLGLRLIYFSYDVKMKEKGDIPEGYSVSREKKERFSLILESASTNQTSMYLCAIRDRGSYEQYFGPGTRLTVT.

The rearrangement links TRBV7-9 to TRBJ1-4; D possibly corresponds to TRBD1 (5 bases). CDR1 is SEHNR and CDR2 is FQNEAQ in the germline V gene (reference sequence). V dropped 5 bases and J dropped 3 bases, with 13 bases sitting between them. There are 15 residues in the CDR3. The DNA for the CDR3 is TGTGCCAGCAGCCCCGGGGGGGGAGCTAATGAAAAACTGTTTTTT. As protein: CASSPGGGANEKLFF.

V gene TRBV6-6 combines with J gene TRBJ2-3; D possibly corresponds to TRBD2 (6 bases). Between the trimmed V and J ends, which lost 8 bases and 3 bases, there was a span of 18 bases. CDR1 is MNHNY, CDR2 SVGAGI, per germline (reference sequence). This CDR3 spans 15 amino acids. The CDR3 nucleotides read TGTGCCAGCCAAAGAGACCCGGCGGGAACAGATACGCAGTATTTT. Protein product: CASQRDPAGTDTQYF.

The CDR3 reads CASSYSGASNEKLFF. The CDR3, as DNA: TGTGCCAGCAGTTACTCAGGGGCTTCTAATGAAAAACTGTTTTTT. The chain joins TRBV6-2 or TRBV6-3 to TRBJ1-4; D might be TRBD1 (5 bases). V lost 0 bases and J lost 3, with 8 bases in between. Germline V lookup: CDR1 MNHEY, CDR2 SVGEGT. This CDR3 has 15 amino acids.

The V gene is TRBV6-1, the J gene TRBJ2-1; 8 bases line up with TRBD2. This CDR3 has 14 residues. Per germline, CDR1 MNHNS and CDR2 SASEGT. The junction had 4 bases not matched to a gene; V was cut back by 3 bases and J by 6 bases. The CDR3, as DNA: TGTGCCAGCAGTGAGGCGGGGGGACCCAATGAGCAGTTCTTC. The encoded protein is CASSEAGGPNEQFF.